A single sample gave rise to the 16 T cell receptor beta chains below, sequenced in a study of blood T cell repertoires in COVID-19 (dated by TCRdb to about 2020). Libraries were prepared through the immunoSEQ multiplex PCR assay. The immuneACCESS repertoire file appears here via TCRdb, limited to in-frame rearrangements. These files lack a portion of the clones; in checked studies, under half of the deficit traces to unresolved V genes, and the cause of the others is not known. The sample table records roughly 150,000 clones; 82% of these occur just once. The ten largest clones add up to 15% to 20% of the sample. The source material was PBMCs or T cells enriched from blood (not recorded which). These receptors were taken from a man in his sixties who had recovered from COVID-19.

CDR3 residues: CASSQGLRAGGSYNEQFF. The CDR3 DNA reads as TGTGCCAGCAGCCAAGGCCTTCGAGCGGGAGGGTCCTACAATGAGCAGTTCTTC. The chain carries TRBV14 and TRBJ2-1; the match to TRBD2 covers 10 bases. Germline CDR1 and CDR2: SGHDN and FVKESK. CDR3 size: 18 residues. With 1 base clipped from V and 1 base from J, the junction kept 7 bases outside the gene matches.

J is TRBJ1-5 and V is TRBV20-1; no firm D call. The V gene lost 3 bases and the J gene lost 2 bases, with 8 bases spanning the gap. The CDR3 totals 13 residues. The germline V gene encodes CDR1 DFQATT and CDR2 SNEGSKA (reference sequence). The CDR3 spells CSASLGGNQPQHF. CDR3 in DNA: TGCAGTGCTAGTTTAGGAGGCAATCAGCCCCAGCATTTT.

The chain has TRBV21-1 and TRBJ1-4; the D segment call TRBD1 is taken from the table without a DNA check. TRBV21-1 is shown as a pseudogene. This CDR3 has 16 residues. The CDR3 region has the DNA TGTGCCAGCAGACACTTCAGGACAGGGGGCTCTGAAAAACTGTTTTTT. Translation gives CASRHFRTGGSEKLFF.

The chain has TRBV9 and TRBJ2-3; D possibly corresponds to TRBD2 (6 bases). The CDR3 sequence is 16 residues long. The germline gives CDR1 SGDLS, CDR2 YYNGEE. Trimming pared 3 bases from V and 2 bases from J, leaving 16 bases between. CDR3 loop: CASSGPSGEPTDTQYF. The CDR3 bases are TGTGCCAGCAGCGGTCCGTCGGGGGAACCCACAGATACGCAGTATTTT.

The genes are TRBV5-1 and TRBJ1-2; TRBD1 might be the D (5 bases). The CDR3 consists of 17 residues. The germline V gene encodes CDR1 SGHRS and CDR2 YFSETQ. V lost 4 bases, J lost 0 bases, and 19 bases lay in between. This CDR3 reads CASSPRGATGTNYGYTF. The CDR3 DNA reads TGCGCCAGCAGCCCTAGAGGTGCCACAGGAACTAACTATGGCTACACCTTC.

V gene TRBV28 combines with J gene TRBJ2-1; 8 nucleotides agree with TRBD1. V lost 5 bases, J lost 5 bases, and 8 bases stayed unmatched. CDR1 is MDHEN and CDR2 is SYDVKM in the germline V gene. The CDR3 spans 15 residues. CDR3 sequence: CASSKPGQENNEQFF. In nucleotides, the CDR3 is TGTGCCAGCAGTAAACCGGGACAGGAAAACAATGAGCAGTTCTTC.

This chain joins TRBV6-4 and TRBJ2-7; the match to TRBD1 covers 8 bases. The CDR3 loop spans 16 amino acids. V trimming: 9 bases; J trimming: 3 bases; junction bases outside the gene matches: 16. Germline-derived CDR1 and CDR2 are MRHNA and SNTAGT. The CDR3 nucleotides are TGTGCCAGTCCCCAACAACGGGACAGGTTCGTCTACGAGCAGTACTTC. Encoded protein: CASPQQRDRFVYEQYF.

This rearrangement joins TRBV27 to TRBJ1-2; possible D gene TRBD1, 6 bases. This CDR3 region has 15 residues. Germline lookup yields CDR1 MNHEY and CDR2 SMNVEV (reference sequence). Trimming removed 8 bases from V and 6 bases from J, with 22 bases in between. CDR3 sequence: CASSSPWGGVDGYTF. Written as DNA, the CDR3 is TGTGCCAGCTCATCTCCGTGGGGGGGCGTTGATGGCTACACCTTC.

V is TRBV5-1 and J is TRBJ2-3; D might be TRBD1 (6 bases). Germline V lookup: CDR1 SGHRS, CDR2 YFSETQ. The CDR3 covers 13 residues. V lost 3 bases to trimming and J lost 1 base, with 6 bases between them. CDR3 protein: CASSWTGTDTQYF. The CDR3 DNA follows: TGCGCCAGCAGCTGGACAGGCACAGATACGCAGTATTTT.

This clone was detected a few times. This chain uses TRBV6-2 or TRBV6-3 with TRBJ2-7, with TRBD1 as a possible D gene (5 bases). This CDR3 has 14 amino acids. In germline, CDR1 is MNHEY, CDR2 SVGEGT. V was shortened by 5 bases and J by 2 bases, with 13 bases between the two germline ends. CDR3 region: CASSKQVRPYEQYF. CDR3 sequence (DNA): TGTGCCAGCAGTAAACAGGTCCGCCCCTACGAGCAGTACTTC.

This sequence joins TRBV12-2 and TRBJ2-5; the table's D gene call, TRBD2, was not cross checked with the DNA. TRBV12-2 is a pseudogene. This CDR3 comprises 19 residues. The CDR3 DNA reads as TGTGCAAGTCGCCCCCCCCGGTGCGGGGGGGCCGGATATCTGGAGACCCAGTACTTC. Protein sequence: CASRPPRCGGAGYLETQYF.

The chain carries TRBV7-9 and TRBJ2-7; TRBD1 agrees at 7 bases. The V gene's germline CDR1 is SEHNR and CDR2 FQNEAQ (reference sequence). V was pared by 3 bases and J by 7 bases, with 12 bases of the junction left unmatched. The CDR3 is 15 amino acids. CDR3 loop: CASSFSPTGLREQYF. The CDR3 DNA follows: TGTGCCAGCAGCTTTAGTCCGACAGGGTTGCGGGAGCAGTACTTC.

The V call is TRBV5-4, the J call TRBJ1-2, with D perhaps TRBD1 (6 bases). CDR3 length: 14 residues. Germline V gene data show CDR1 as SGHNT and CDR2 as YYREEE (reference sequence). The V end was cut by 4 bases, the J end by 1 base, with 11 bases between. CDR3 in DNA: TGTGCCAGCAGCCCTTCAGGGGTTAACTATGGCTACACCTTC. This codes for CASSPSGVNYGYTF. The full variable domain, rest sourced from reference TRBV5-4 and TRBJ1-2, is ETGVTQSPTHLIKTRGQQVTLRCSSQSGHNTVSWYQQALGQGPQFIFQYYREEENGRGNFPPRFSGLQFPNYSSELNVNALELDDSALYLCASSPSGVNYGYTFGSGTRLTVV.

This chain uses TRBV29-1 with TRBJ2-6; TRBD2 matches at 7 bases. The germline CDR1 and CDR2 sequences are SQVTM and ANQGSEA. With 6 bases clipped from V and 4 bases from J, the junction kept 9 bases outside the gene matches. The CDR3 totals 15 residues. In DNA form, the CDR3 reads TGCAGCGTGGCAAAGGGAGGGCCCGGGGCCAACGTCCTGACTTTC. Translation: CSVAKGGPGANVLTF.

The chain recombines TRBV27 with TRBJ2-2, with 8 bases that match TRBD2. The V and J ends lost 3 bases and 7 bases, in that order; junction bases with no gene match: 7. The CDR3 runs to 15 residues. Germline V gives CDR1 MNHEY, CDR2 SMNVEV (reference sequence). The CDR3 loop is CASSFQAGVVGELFF. CDR3 coding DNA: TGTGCCAGCAGTTTCCAAGCGGGAGTGGTCGGGGAGCTGTTTTTT.

This clone was seen at least ten times. The chain combines TRBV25-1 with TRBJ2-2, with 10 bases matching TRBD1. This CDR3 region has 15 residues. V shed 8 bases and J 4 bases; nucleotides not matched to a gene: 7. Germline V gives CDR1 MGHDK, CDR2 SYGVNS. The DNA of the CDR3 is TGTGCCAGCTTATCCGGGACAGGGGTCACCGGGGAGCTGTTTTTT. The encoded protein is CASLSGTGVTGELFF.